This TCR beta chain was identified during a study of cytomegalovirus exposure and HLA in healthy donors. The PCR employed 60 Vbeta primers together with 13 Jbeta primers. TCRdb keeps only in-frame clones here, not all; method: immunoSEQ multiplex PCR. The profile shows 120,000 or so clones, 81% of them singletons. Study results and caveats: In a later analysis, V- and J-gene trimming of beta chains associated with a DCLRE1C missense variant, replicated independently. TCR beta chains numbering more than 150 were designated cytomegalovirus-associated.

These donors, healthy bone marrow donors, were studied. Though probably carrying unrecorded immune exposures, donors were nominally healthy at sampling. About this clone: As yet, its antigen is unknown.

Germline CDR1 reads LNHNV; CDR2 reads YYDKDF (reference sequence). The CDR3 spans 15 residues. V was pared by 4 bases and J by 0 bases, with 10 bases between. Source material: PBMCs. The V and J genes are TRBV15 and TRBJ1-5, with a tentative D call TRBD1 (6 bases). The sequence was collected from a young man in good health and CMV-seronegative. The CDR3 DNA reads as TGTGCCACCAGCAAGGACAGCCATAGCAATCAGCCCCAGCATTTT. Its protein is CATSKDSHSNQPQHF.